The 12 T cell receptor beta chains given below trace back to one sample, sequenced in a study of blood T cell repertoires in COVID-19. This table comes from immunoSEQ multiplex PCR, and its TCRdb copy is limited to in-frame clones, with some not included. The sample holds some 180,000 clones, approximately 80% seen once. Sequencing input: PBMCs or T cells enriched from blood (not recorded which). The receptor set was obtained from a man between 60 and 70 years old who had been exposed to COVID-19.

CDR3: CASSPEAAGGFNEQFF. CDR3 nucleotides: TGTGCCAGCAGCCCCGAGGCAGCGGGAGGGTTCAATGAGCAGTTCTTC. The rearrangement uses TRBV5-4 and TRBJ2-1; 10 positions agree with TRBD2. This CDR3 is 16 amino acids long. Germline V gives CDR1 SGHNT, CDR2 YYREEE (reference sequence). Trimming took 4 bases from V and 6 from J; bases not matched to a gene: 10.

The chain has TRBV6-5 and TRBJ1-1; 7 bases match TRBD1. The CDR3 totals 14 residues. Germline assignment: CDR1 MNHEY and CDR2 SVGAGI. Germline trimming cut 6 bases from V and 5 bases from J; bases unmatched to any gene: 9. CDR3 residues: CASSRATGRTEAFF. For the CDR3, the DNA is TGTGCCAGCAGCCGGGCGACAGGGCGAACTGAAGCTTTCTTT.

The chain employs TRBV19 and TRBJ1-5; the match to TRBD1 covers 9 bases. J lost 5 bases, V lost 7 bases, and 9 bases had no gene match. The CDR3 runs to 15 residues. CDR1 LNHDA and CDR2 SQIVND come from the germline V gene (reference sequence). The CDR3 DNA reads TGTGCCAGTAAGCCGGGACAGGGTAGGGATCAGCCCCAGCATTTT. Residues: CASKPGQGRDQPQHF. Together with reference TRBV19 and TRBJ1-5, the CDR3 gives the full variable domain: DGGITQSPKYLFRKEGQNVTLSCEQNLNHDAMYWYRQDPGQGLRLIYYSQIVNDFQKGDIAEGYSVSREKKESFPLTVTSAQKNPTAFYLCASKPGQGRDQPQHFGDGTRLSIL.

This clone has more than one count but fewer than ten. The J gene is TRBJ2-7, the V gene TRBV7-9; TRBD2 agrees at 12 bases. Trimming cost V 4 bases and J 7 bases; bases outside gene matches: 14. The CDR3 length is 17 residues. Germline V gives CDR1 SEHNR, CDR2 FQNEAQ (reference sequence). CDR3: CASSSTTSGRFGAEQYF. The CDR3 region has the DNA TGTGCCAGCAGCTCAACCACTAGCGGGAGGTTTGGGGCGGAGCAGTACTTC.

This chain uses TRBV19 with TRBJ1-1; possible D gene TRBD1, 6 bases. CDR1 and CDR2 from the germline V gene are LNHDA and SQIVND (reference sequence). V was clipped by 6 bases and J by 7 bases, with 12 bases between them. The CDR3 spans 12 residues. The CDR3 sequence is CASSRAGVEAFF. In nucleotides, the CDR3 is TGTGCCAGTAGCAGAGCAGGGGTTGAAGCTTTCTTT. Supplemented by reference TRBV19 and TRBJ1-1, the full variable domain reads DGGITQSPKYLFRKEGQNVTLSCEQNLNHDAMYWYRQDPGQGLRLIYYSQIVNDFQKGDIAEGYSVSREKKESFPLTVTSAQKNPTAFYLCASSRAGVEAFFGQGTRLTVV.

V usage is TRBV5-1 and J usage is TRBJ1-4; D is possibly TRBD1 (5 bases). Germline loops: CDR1 SGHRS, CDR2 YFSETQ. This CDR3 has 15 residues. V dropped 4 bases and J dropped 6 bases, with 16 bases sitting between them. CDR3: CASSTTPGGDEKLFF. The CDR3 DNA is TGCGCCAGCAGCACCACCCCGGGGGGGGATGAAAAACTGTTTTTT.

In regard to this clone: A read error may produce the germline difference seen at one junction end. The gene calls are TRBV6-5 and TRBJ1-2, with D possibly TRBD1 on 6 matching bases. The CDR3 is 12 amino acids. CDR1 and CDR2 from the germline V gene are MNHEY and SVGAGI. This chain's CDR3 is CASRTTGNGYTF. The CDR3 DNA is TGTGCCAGCAGGACTACAGGGAATGGTTACACCTTC.

The rearrangement links TRBV25-1 to TRBJ1-1; TRBD1 matches 7 bases. The CDR3 extends over 13 amino acids. The V and J ends lost 4 bases and 4 bases, in that order; junction bases with no gene match: 3. Per the germline V gene, CDR1 is MGHDK and CDR2 is SYGVNS. The CDR3: CASSGQGSTEAFF. The CDR3 region has the DNA TGTGCCAGCAGTGGACAGGGTAGCACTGAAGCTTTCTTT.

The rearrangement uses TRBV7-3 and TRBJ2-2; no definite D call. The CDR3 spans 12 residues. V gave up 5 bases and J gave up 2 bases, with 3 bases separating them. In germline, CDR1 is SGHTA, CDR2 FQGTGA. The CDR3: CASSRNTGELFF. The DNA for the CDR3 is TGTGCCAGCAGCCGTAACACCGGGGAGCTGTTTTTT.

There are a few counts of this clone. The V gene is TRBV27, the J gene TRBJ1-5; the D gene is possibly TRBD1 (6 bases). V lost 4 bases and J lost 6, with 16 bases in between. Germline CDR1 and CDR2: MNHEY and SMNVEV (reference sequence). The CDR3 extends over 15 amino acids. Written as DNA, the CDR3 is TGTGCCAGCAGTTCAGGCAGGGGCCAGGGTCAGCCCCAGCATTTT. Translation gives CASSSGRGQGQPQHF.

The chain carries TRBV28 and TRBJ1-6; D call uncertain. CDR1 MDHEN and CDR2 SYDVKM come from the germline V gene. This CDR3 comprises 11 residues. V dropped 6 bases and J dropped 15 bases, with 12 bases sitting between them. The CDR3 sequence is CASSDTYNLHF. DNA for the CDR3: TGTGCCAGCAGCGACACATATAACCTCCACTTT.

Note on this clone: Within the sample, other DNA sequences also encode this same CDR3. The chain employs TRBV9 and TRBJ2-7, with 7 bases that match TRBD2. Germline V CDR1 and CDR2: SGDLS, YYNGEE. The trim removed 0 bases at V and 2 bases at J, leaving 5 bases unmatched. The CDR3 extends over 15 amino acids. The CDR3 reads CASSVGGGSPYEQYF. The DNA for the CDR3 is TGTGCCAGCAGCGTAGGCGGCGGGAGCCCCTACGAGCAGTACTTC.